One and the same sample provided the 10 T cell receptor beta chains below, sequenced in a study of CD8 T cells in ankylosing spondylitis. Study-wide results and limits: Seemingly characteristic of ankylosing spondylitis blood was a TCR beta motif consisting of under 10 highly homologous variants.

TCRdb passed the 5' RACE reads through MiXCR, listing each CDR3 protein once. The sample contains about 750,000 distinct CDR3 sequences, around 17% of which appear only once. These TCRs' antigens remain unknown. The source material was blood, either unsorted or a sorted T cell fraction (not recorded which). The receptors come from a male donor with ankylosing spondylitis.

This clonotype was counted between two and nine times. V and J are TRBV24-1 and TRBJ2-3; no definite D call. CDR1 KGHDR and CDR2 SFDVKD come from the germline V gene. The CDR3 extends over 12 amino acids. V was shortened by 9 bases and J by 2 bases, with 8 bases between the two germline ends. The CDR3 here is CATPISTDTQYF. For the CDR3, the DNA is TGTGCCACCCCGATTTCCACAGATACGCAGTATTTT.

This clonotype was recorded a few times. The chain combines TRBV4-2 with TRBJ1-5, with D hard to call. V shed 0 bases and J shed 0 bases, with 6 bases lying between them. The germline V gene encodes CDR1 LGHNA and CDR2 YNFKEQ. CDR3 length: 15 amino acids. In DNA, the CDR3 is TGTGCCAGCAGCCAAGAAGGGAATAGCAATCAGCCCCAGCATTTT. This translates into CASSQEGNSNQPQHF.

This chain links TRBV9 with TRBJ2-3, with D possibly being TRBD1 (5 bases). The V and J ends lost 4 bases and 5 bases respectively, with 20 bases between them. CDR3 length equals 16 residues. CDR1 is SGDLS, CDR2 YYNGEE, per germline. In DNA, the CDR3 is TGTGCCAGCAGCTTATCCGACAGCACCCCCGGAGATACGCAGTATTTT. Translation: CASSLSDSTPGDTQYF.

This clonotype was counted between two and nine times. The chain couples TRBV12-3 or TRBV12-4 to TRBJ2-1; 8 positions match TRBD2. CDR3 length: 15 residues. J lost 4 bases, V lost 2 bases, and 4 bases had no gene match. CDR3: CASSLKAGGYNEQFF. The CDR3 DNA is TGTGCCAGCAGTTTAAAGGCGGGAGGATACAATGAGCAGTTCTTC.

This clonotype appeared a few times. This chain links TRBV6-5 with TRBJ1-1; possible D gene TRBD1, 6 bases. The CDR3 consists of 15 residues. V was cut by 2 bases and J by 5 bases, with 15 bases left in between. The germline V gene has CDR1 MNHEY and CDR2 SVGAGI. Here the CDR3 reads CASSYADRRETEAFF. In nucleotides, the CDR3 is TGTGCCAGCAGTTACGCTGACAGGCGAGAGACTGAAGCTTTCTTT.

V and J are TRBV24-1 and TRBJ2-3; no clear D. CDR3 size: 13 residues. Germline CDR1 is KGHDR and CDR2 is SFDVKD. V was cut by 7 bases and J by 0 bases, with 7 bases left in between. The CDR3 region is CATSPRSTDTQYF. CDR3 DNA sequence: TGTGCCACCAGCCCGCGAAGCACAGATACGCAGTATTTT.

This clonotype occurred a few times. The chain has TRBV7-9 and TRBJ1-2; D is unclear. The CDR3 spans 13 residues. With 5 bases removed from V and 7 bases from J, the gap between germline ends came to 14 bases. Per the germline V gene, CDR1 is SEHNR and CDR2 is FQNEAQ (reference sequence). The CDR3 is CASSPLADVGYTF. The CDR3 nucleotides are TGTGCCAGCAGCCCTTTGGCGGACGTTGGCTACACCTTC.

This chain joins TRBV3-1 and TRBJ1-1; 9 nucleotides match TRBD1. CDR1 LGHDT and CDR2 YNNKEL come from the germline V gene (reference sequence). This CDR3 region has 14 residues. V dropped 6 bases and J dropped 3; count of bases not matched to a gene: 5. The CDR3 loop is CASSRQGVDTEAFF. The CDR3 nucleotides read TGTGCCAGCAGTCGACAGGGGGTGGACACTGAAGCTTTCTTT.

The V and J genes are TRBV20-1 and TRBJ2-6, with D unclear. The CDR3 spans 14 residues. CDR1 DFQATT and CDR2 SNEGSKA come from the germline V gene (reference sequence). Trimming took 4 bases from V and 0 from J, leaving 7 bases between them. CDR3 DNA sequence: TGCAGTGCTATGCAGCACTCTGGGGCCAACGTCCTGACTTTC. Translated, it gives CSAMQHSGANVLTF.

This clonotype appeared a few times. The rearrangement links TRBV6-5 to TRBJ1-5, with D perhaps matching TRBD1 (5 bases). The V and J ends lost 2 bases and 3 bases respectively, with 17 bases between them. There are 17 residues in the CDR3. CDR1 and CDR2 from the germline V gene are MNHEY and SVGAGI. CDR3: CASSYKTDRIINQPQHF. The CDR3 coding sequence is TGTGCCAGCAGTTACAAAACCGACAGAATCATCAATCAGCCCCAGCATTTT.